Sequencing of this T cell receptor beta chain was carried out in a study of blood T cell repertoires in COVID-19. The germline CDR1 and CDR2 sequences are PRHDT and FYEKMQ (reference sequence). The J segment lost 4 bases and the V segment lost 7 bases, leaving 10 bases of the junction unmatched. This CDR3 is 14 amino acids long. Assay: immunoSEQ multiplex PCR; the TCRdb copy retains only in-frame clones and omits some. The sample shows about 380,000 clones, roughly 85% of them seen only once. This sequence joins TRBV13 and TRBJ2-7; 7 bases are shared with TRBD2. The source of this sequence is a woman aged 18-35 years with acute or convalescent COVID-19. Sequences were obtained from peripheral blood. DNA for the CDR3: TGTGCCAGCACTCTAGGCGGGAGTCAATACGAGCAGTACTTC. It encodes CASTLGGSQYEQYF. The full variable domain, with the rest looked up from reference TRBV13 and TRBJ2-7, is AAGVIQSPRHLIKEKRETATLKCYPIPRHDTVYWYQQGPGQDPQFLISFYEKMQSDKGSIPDRFSAQQFSDYHSELNMSSLELGDSALYFCASTLGGSQYEQYFGPGTRLTVT.